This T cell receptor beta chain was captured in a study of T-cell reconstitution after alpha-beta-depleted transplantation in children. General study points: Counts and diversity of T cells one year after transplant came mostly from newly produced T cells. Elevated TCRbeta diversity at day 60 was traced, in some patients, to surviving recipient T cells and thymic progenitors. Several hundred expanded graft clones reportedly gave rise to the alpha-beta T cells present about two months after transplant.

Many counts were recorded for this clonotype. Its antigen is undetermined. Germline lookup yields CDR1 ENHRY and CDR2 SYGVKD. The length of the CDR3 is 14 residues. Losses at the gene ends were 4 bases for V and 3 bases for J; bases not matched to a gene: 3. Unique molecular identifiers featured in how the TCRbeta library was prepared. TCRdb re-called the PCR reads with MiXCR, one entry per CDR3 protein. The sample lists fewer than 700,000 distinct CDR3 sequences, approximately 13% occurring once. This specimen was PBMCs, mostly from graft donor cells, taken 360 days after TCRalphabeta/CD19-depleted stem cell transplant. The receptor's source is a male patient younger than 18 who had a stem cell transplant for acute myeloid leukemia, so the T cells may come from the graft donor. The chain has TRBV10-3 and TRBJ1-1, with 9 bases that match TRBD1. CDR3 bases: TGTGCCATCAGTGGGACAGGGGAGGACACTGAAGCTTTCTTT. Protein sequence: CAISGTGEDTEAFF.